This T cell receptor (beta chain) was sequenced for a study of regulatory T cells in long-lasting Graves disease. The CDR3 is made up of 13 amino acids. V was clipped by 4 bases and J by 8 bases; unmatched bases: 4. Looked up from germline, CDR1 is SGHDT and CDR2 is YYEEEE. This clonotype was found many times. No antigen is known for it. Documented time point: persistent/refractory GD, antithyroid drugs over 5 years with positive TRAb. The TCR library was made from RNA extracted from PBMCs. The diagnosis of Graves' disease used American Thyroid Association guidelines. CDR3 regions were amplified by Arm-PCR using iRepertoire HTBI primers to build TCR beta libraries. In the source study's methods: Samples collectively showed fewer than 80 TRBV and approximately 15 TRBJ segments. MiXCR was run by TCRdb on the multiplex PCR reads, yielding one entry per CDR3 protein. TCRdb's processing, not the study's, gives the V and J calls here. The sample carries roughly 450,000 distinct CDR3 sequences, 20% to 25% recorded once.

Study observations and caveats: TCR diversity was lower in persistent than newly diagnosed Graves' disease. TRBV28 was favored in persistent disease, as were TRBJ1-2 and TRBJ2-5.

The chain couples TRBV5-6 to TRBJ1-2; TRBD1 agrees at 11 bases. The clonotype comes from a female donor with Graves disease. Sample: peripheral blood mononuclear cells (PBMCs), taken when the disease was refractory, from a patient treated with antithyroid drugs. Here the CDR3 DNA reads TGTGCCAGCAGCCCGGACAGGGGGCGAGGCTACACCTTC. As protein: CASSPDRGRGYTF. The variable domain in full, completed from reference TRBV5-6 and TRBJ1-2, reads DAGVTQSPTHLIKTRGQQVTLRCSPKSGHDTVSWYQQALGQGPQFIFQYYEEEERQRGNFPDRFSGHQFPNYSSELNVNALLLGDSALYLCASSPDRGRGYTFGSGTRLTVV.